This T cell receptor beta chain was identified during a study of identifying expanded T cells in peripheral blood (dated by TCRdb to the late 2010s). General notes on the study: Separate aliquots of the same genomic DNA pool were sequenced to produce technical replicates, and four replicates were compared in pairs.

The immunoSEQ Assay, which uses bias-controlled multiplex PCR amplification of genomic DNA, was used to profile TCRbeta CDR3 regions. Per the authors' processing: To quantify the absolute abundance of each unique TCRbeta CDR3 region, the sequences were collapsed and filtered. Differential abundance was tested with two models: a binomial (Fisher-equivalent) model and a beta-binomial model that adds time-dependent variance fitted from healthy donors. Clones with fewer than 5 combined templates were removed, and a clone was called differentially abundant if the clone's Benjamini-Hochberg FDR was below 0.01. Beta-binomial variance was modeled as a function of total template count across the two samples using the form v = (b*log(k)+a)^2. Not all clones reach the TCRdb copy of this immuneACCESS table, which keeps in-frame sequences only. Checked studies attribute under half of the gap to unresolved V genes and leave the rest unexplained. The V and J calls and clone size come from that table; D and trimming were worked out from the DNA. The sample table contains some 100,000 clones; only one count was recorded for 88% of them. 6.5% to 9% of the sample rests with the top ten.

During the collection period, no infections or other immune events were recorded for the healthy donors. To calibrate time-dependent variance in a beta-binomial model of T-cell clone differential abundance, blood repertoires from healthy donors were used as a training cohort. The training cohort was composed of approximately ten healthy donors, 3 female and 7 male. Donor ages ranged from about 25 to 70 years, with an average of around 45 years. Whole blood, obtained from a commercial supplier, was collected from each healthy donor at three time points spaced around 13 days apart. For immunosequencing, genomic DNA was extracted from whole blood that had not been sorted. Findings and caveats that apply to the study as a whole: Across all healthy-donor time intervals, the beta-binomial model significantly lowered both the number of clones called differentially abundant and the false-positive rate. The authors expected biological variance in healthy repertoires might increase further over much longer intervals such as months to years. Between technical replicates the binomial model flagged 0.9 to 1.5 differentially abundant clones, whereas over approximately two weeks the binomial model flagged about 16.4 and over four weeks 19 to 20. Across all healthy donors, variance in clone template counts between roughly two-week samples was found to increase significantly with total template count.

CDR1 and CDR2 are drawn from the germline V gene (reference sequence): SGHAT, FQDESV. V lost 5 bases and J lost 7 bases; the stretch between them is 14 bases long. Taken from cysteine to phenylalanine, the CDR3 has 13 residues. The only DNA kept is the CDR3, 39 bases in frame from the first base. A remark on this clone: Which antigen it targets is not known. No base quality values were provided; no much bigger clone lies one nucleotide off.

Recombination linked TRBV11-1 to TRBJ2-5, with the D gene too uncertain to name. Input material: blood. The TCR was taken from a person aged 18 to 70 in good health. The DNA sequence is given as TGTGCCAGCAGCGCTACCTTATTCGGGACCCAGTACTTC. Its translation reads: CASSATLFGTQYF.